Presented here are 3 T cell receptor beta chains from one specimen sequenced in a study of memory CD4+ T cells and cytomegalovirus serostatus. Measured with immunoSEQ multiplex PCR; TCRdb has only the in-frame clones, and not every one. Among under 55,000 clones listed, roughly three quarters were seen once. The sort gate was single viable CD3+CD4+CD8-CD45RO+ cells for memory CD4+ T cells. The sample was memory CD4+ T cells from blood. The receptors stem from an adult in good health and CMV-seronegative.

The chain is built from TRBV5-4 and TRBJ1-3; D is unclear. The ends were cut back, 6 bases at V and 4 bases at J, with 17 bases in the middle. In germline, CDR1 is SGHNT, CDR2 YYREEE (reference sequence). The length of the CDR3 is 15 residues. The CDR3 is CASKYMGKEGNTIYF. The CDR3 DNA sequence: TGTGCCAGCAAATACATGGGCAAGGAAGGAAACACCATATATTTT. The whole variable domain, remainder taken from reference TRBV5-4 and TRBJ1-3, is ETGVTQSPTHLIKTRGQQVTLRCSSQSGHNTVSWYQQALGQGPQFIFQYYREEENGRGNFPPRFSGLQFPNYSSELNVNALELDDSALYLCASKYMGKEGNTIYFGEGSWLTVV.

The V call is TRBV28, the J call TRBJ2-7; D is perhaps TRBD1 or TRBD2 (6 bases each). The CDR3 is 12 residues long. The germline gives CDR1 MDHEN, CDR2 SYDVKM. The V end was cut by 8 bases, the J end by 9 bases, with 17 bases between. The CDR3 bases are TGTGCCAGCCAAACCGCCGGGGGCCGGCAGTACTTC. It yields the protein CASQTAGGRQYF.

V and J are TRBV6-1 and TRBJ2-1; 13 bases align to TRBD2. The CDR3 loop spans 17 amino acids. CDR1 is MNHNS, CDR2 SASEGT, per germline. The J segment lost 7 bases and the V segment lost 4 bases, leaving 10 bases of the junction unmatched. CDR3 nucleotides: TGTGCCAGCAGTGGACGGACTAGCGGGAGATCGGGAAATGAGCAGTTCTTC. Translation gives CASSGRTSGRSGNEQFF.